Shown below are 8 T cell receptor beta chains from a single sample sequenced in a study of T cells in Graves' hyperthyroidism and ophthalmopathy. TCR beta CDR3 regions were amplified from RNA. A set of HTBI primers served as the primers for a first-round RT-PCR of the TCR CDR3. In TCRdb, the multiplex PCR reads were re-called with MiXCR into one record per CDR3 protein. The sample records over 700,000 distinct CDR3 sequences, approximately 40% being singletons. The material sequenced was blood. All receptors derive from a man younger than 30 with Graves' hyperthyroidism.

The chain links TRBV7-9 to TRBJ2-5, with a possible D match to TRBD2 (6 bases). V was pared by 6 bases and J by 11 bases, with 19 bases between. CDR1 and CDR2 from the germline V gene are SEHNR and FQNEAQ (reference sequence). This CDR3 has 13 amino acids. Here the CDR3 DNA reads TGTGCCAGCAGTGGGACTTACTACGAGGAGCAGTACTTC. Protein sequence: CASSGTYYEEQYF.

This clonotype showed up many times. The genes are TRBV5-1 and TRBJ1-6, with a tentative D call TRBD1 (5 bases). V dropped 0 bases and J dropped 8 bases, with 9 bases sitting between them. The length of the CDR3 is 14 residues. From germline, CDR1 is SGHRS and CDR2 YFSETQ. The CDR3 loop reads CASSLEGSDSPLHF. CDR3 DNA: TGCGCCAGCAGCTTGGAGGGGAGCGATTCACCCCTCCACTTT.

The V gene is TRBV15, the J gene TRBJ2-7, with D perhaps TRBD1 (5 bases). V lost 3 bases to trimming and J lost 5 bases, with 8 bases between them. The CDR3 runs 12 residues. Germline CDR1 is LNHNV and CDR2 is YYDKDF (reference sequence). The CDR3 region is CATSSGADEQYF. The DNA of the CDR3 is TGTGCCACCAGCAGTGGGGCCGACGAGCAGTACTTC.

The chain links TRBV6-5 to TRBJ1-5, with unresolved D. The CDR3 is 13 amino acids. Germline V gives CDR1 MNHEY, CDR2 SVGAGI. Trimming removed 3 bases from V and 3 bases from J, with 6 bases in between. This chain's CDR3 is CASSYQINQPQHF. In DNA, the CDR3 is TGTGCCAGCAGTTATCAGATCAATCAGCCCCAGCATTTT.

The chain combines TRBV7-2 with TRBJ1-2; tentative D call: TRBD1 (6 bases). CDR1 and CDR2 from the germline V gene are SGHTA and FQGNSA. Trimming removed 1 base at V and 6 bases at J, with 12 bases between. The CDR3 extends over 14 amino acids. CDR3 sequence (DNA): TGTGCCAGCAGCTTAGAAGGGCAGGGGAATGGCTACACCTTC. This gives the protein CASSLEGQGNGYTF. The variable domain in full, completed from reference TRBV7-2 and TRBJ1-2, reads GAGVSQSPSNKVTEKGKDVELRCDPISGHTALYWYRQSLGQGLEFLIYFQGNSAPDKSGLPSDRFSAERTGGSVSTLTIQRTQQEDSAVYLCASSLEGQGNGYTFGSGTRLTVV.

This chain joins TRBV2 and TRBJ2-5, with 9 positions matching TRBD1. The DNA end favors TRBJ2-1, so the J call may be wrong. Germline V lookup: CDR1 SNHLY, CDR2 FYNNEI. The CDR3 contains 15 residues. The CDR3 sequence: CASSIRDRDGNEQFF. CDR3 coding DNA: TGTGCCAGCAGTATCCGGGACAGGGACGGCAATGAGCAGTTCTTC.

This clonotype was seen many times. The chain is built from TRBV7-8 and TRBJ1-2; D remains ambiguous. V was clipped by 1 base and J by 7 bases, with 13 bases between them. The CDR3 sequence is 14 residues long. The germline CDR1 and CDR2 sequences are SGHVS and FQNEAQ. CDR3 region: CASSLESTSSGYTF. In nucleotides, the CDR3 is TGTGCCAGCAGCTTAGAATCGACGAGTAGTGGCTACACCTTC.

This clonotype has at least ten counts. The chain links TRBV4-1 to TRBJ1-5; 10 positions match TRBD1. The CDR3 has 16 residues. CDR1 and CDR2 (germline): MGHRA, YSYEKL. V was clipped by 4 bases and J by 7 bases; unmatched bases: 10. The CDR3 region is CASSPRQGAWEQPQHF. DNA for the CDR3: TGCGCCAGCAGCCCCCGACAGGGGGCGTGGGAACAGCCCCAGCATTTT.